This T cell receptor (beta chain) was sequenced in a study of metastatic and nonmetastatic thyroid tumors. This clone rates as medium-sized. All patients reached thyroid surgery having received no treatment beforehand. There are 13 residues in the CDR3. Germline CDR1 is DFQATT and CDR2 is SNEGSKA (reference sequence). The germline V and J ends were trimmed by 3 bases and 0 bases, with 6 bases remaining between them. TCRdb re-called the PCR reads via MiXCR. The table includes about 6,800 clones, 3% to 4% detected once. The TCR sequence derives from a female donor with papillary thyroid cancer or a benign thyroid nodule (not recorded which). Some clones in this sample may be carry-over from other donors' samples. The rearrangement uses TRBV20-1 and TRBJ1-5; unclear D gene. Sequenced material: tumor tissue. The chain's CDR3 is CSASLHSNQPQHF. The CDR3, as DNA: TGCAGTGCTAGTTTACATAGCAATCAGCCCCAGCATTTT.